This T cell receptor beta chain emerged from a study of T cell responses to AZD1222 COVID-19 vaccine. As for the study in general: It was second doses at about 4 or about 12 weeks that were pooled.

Some clones are missing from TCRdb's copy, which holds only in-frame ones; the method was immunoSEQ multiplex PCR. The sample contains 85,000 to 110,000 clones, around 90% of which appear only once. In the case of this clone: The antigen is not known.

Study-wide results and caveats: The study found Spike-specific TCR breadth and depth rose after two AZD1222 doses. Regions 160-218 and 743-854 dominated among vaccine-associated CD4 TCRs spanning spike. Donors were largely white British and mainly female; clonal diversity was possibly underestimated.

The V gene lost 1 base and the J gene lost 16 bases, with 15 bases spanning the gap. Per the germline V gene, CDR1 is SGHDT and CDR2 is YYEEEE. The CDR3 has 13 residues. V is TRBV5-6 and J is TRBJ1-6, with D unresolved. Sequencing was performed on peripheral blood, taken on day 0 of AZD1222 vaccination. This receptor was taken from an adult in good health. CDR3: CASSLYGRSGLHF. The CDR3 bases are TGTGCCAGCAGCTTGTATGGCCGATCAGGACTCCACTTT.